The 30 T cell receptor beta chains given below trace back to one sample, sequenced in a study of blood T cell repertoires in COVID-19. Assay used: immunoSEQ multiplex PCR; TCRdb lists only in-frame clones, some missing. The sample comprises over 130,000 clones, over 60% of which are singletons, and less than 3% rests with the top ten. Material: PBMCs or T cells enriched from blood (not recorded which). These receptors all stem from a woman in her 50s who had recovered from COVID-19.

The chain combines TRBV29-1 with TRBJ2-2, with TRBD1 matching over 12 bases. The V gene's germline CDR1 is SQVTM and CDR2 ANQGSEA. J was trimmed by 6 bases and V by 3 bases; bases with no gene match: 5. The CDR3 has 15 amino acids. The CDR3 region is CSVEGDRGLPGELFF. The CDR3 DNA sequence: TGCAGCGTTGAGGGGGACAGGGGGCTCCCCGGGGAGCTGTTTTTT.

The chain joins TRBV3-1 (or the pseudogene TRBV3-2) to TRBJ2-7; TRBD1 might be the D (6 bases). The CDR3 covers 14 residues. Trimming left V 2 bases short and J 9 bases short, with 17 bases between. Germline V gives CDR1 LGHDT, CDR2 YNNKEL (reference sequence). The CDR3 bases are TGTGCCAGCAGCCAACCCCTCCCGGGACACCCGCAGTACTTC. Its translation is CASSQPLPGHPQYF.

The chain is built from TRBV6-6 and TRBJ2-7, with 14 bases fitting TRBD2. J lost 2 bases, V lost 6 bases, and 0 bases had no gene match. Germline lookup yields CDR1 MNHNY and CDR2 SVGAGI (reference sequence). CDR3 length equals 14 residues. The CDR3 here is CASRTSGRAYEQYF. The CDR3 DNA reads TGTGCCAGCAGGACTAGCGGGAGGGCCTACGAGCAGTACTTC.

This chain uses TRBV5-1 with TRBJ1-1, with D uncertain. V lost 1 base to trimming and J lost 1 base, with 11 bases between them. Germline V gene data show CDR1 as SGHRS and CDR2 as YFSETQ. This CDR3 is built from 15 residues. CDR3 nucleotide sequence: TGCGCCAGCAGCTTGTTTAGCCGAGAGAACACTGAAGCTTTCTTT. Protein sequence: CASSLFSRENTEAFF.

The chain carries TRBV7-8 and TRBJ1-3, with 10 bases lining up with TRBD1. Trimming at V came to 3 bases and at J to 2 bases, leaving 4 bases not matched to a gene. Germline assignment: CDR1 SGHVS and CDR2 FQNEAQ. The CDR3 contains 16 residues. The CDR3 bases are TGTGCCAGCAGCTTTGGCGGACAGGGGGCTGGAAACACCATATATTTT. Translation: CASSFGGQGAGNTIYF.

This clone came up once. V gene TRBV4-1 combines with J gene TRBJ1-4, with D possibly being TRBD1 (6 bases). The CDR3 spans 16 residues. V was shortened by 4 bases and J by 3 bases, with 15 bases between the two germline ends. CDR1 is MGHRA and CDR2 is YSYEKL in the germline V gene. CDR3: CASSLDSFGSNEKLFF. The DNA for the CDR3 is TGCGCCAGCAGCCTGGACAGCTTTGGTTCTAATGAAAAACTGTTTTTT.

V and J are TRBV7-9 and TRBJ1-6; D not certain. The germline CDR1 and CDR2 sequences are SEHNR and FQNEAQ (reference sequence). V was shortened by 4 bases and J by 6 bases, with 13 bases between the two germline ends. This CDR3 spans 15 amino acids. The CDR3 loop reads CASSSTVGSNSPLHF. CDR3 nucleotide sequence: TGTGCCAGCAGCTCTACGGTTGGGAGTAATTCACCCCTCCACTTT.

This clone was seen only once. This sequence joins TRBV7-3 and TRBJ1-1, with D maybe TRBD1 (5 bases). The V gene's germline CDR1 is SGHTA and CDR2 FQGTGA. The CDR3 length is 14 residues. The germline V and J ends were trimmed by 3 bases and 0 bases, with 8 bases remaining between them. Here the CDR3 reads CASSFDSLNTEAFF. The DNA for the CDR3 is TGTGCCAGCAGCTTTGACAGCCTGAACACTGAAGCTTTCTTT.

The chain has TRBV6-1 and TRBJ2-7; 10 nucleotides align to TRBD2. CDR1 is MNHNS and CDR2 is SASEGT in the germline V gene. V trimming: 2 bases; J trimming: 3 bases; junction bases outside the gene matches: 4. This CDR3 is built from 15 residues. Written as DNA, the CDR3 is TGTGCCAGCAGTGAACTAGCGGGAGACCTCTACGAGCAGTACTTC. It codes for CASSELAGDLYEQYF.

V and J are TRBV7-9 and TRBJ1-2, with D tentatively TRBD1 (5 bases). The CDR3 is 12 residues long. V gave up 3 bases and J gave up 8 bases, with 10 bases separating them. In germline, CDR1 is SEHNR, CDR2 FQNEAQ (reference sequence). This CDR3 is CASSLGGDGYTF. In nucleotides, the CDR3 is TGTGCCAGCAGCTTGGGAGGGGACGGCTACACCTTC. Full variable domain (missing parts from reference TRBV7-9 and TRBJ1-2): DTGVSQNPRHKITKRGQNVTFRCDPISEHNRLYWYRQTLGQGPEFLTYFQNEAQLEKSRLLSDRFSAERPKGSFSTLEIQRTEQGDSAMYLCASSLGGDGYTFGSGTRLTVV.

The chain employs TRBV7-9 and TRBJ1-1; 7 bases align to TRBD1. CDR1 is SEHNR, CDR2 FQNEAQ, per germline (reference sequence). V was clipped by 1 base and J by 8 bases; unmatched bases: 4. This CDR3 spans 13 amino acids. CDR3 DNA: TGTGCCAGCAGCTTAGTTTCGGGACAGGAAGCTTTCTTT. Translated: CASSLVSGQEAFF.

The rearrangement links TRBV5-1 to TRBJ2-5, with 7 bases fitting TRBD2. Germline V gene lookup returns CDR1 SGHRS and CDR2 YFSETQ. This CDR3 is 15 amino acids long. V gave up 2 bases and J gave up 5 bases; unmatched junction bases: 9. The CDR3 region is CASSFLADFIETQYF. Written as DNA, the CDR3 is TGCGCCAGCAGCTTCCTAGCGGACTTTATTGAGACCCAGTACTTC.

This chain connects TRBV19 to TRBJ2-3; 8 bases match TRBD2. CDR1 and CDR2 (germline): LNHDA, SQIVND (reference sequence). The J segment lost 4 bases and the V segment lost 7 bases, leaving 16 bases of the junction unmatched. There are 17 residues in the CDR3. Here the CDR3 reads CASKAPDLAGRSDTQYF. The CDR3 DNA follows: TGTGCCAGTAAGGCCCCGGATTTAGCGGGGCGCTCAGATACGCAGTATTTT.

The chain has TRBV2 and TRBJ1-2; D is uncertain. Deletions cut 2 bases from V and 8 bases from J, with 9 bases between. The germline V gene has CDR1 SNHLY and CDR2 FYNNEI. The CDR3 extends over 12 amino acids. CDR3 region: CASSEWRWGYTF. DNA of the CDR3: TGTGCCAGCAGTGAATGGCGGTGGGGCTACACCTTC.

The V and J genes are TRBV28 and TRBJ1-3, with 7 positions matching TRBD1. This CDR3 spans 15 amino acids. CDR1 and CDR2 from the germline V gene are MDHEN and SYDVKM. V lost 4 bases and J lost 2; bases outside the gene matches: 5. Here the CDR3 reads CASSSRTGTGNTIYF. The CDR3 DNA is TGTGCCAGCAGTTCCAGGACAGGTACTGGAAACACCATATATTTT.

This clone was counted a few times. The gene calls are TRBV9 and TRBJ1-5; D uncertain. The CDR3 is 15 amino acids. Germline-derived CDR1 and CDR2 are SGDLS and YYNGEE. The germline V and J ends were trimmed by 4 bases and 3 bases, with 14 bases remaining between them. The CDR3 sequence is CASSPSAVSNQPQHF. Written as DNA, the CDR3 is TGTGCCAGCAGCCCCTCCGCGGTTTCCAATCAGCCCCAGCATTTT.

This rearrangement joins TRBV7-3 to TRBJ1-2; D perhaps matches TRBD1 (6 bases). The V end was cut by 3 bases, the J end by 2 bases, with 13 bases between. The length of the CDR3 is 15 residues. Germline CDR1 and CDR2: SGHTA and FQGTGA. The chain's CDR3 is CASSLDIGTNYGYTF. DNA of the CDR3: TGTGCCAGCAGCTTGGATATCGGGACAAACTATGGCTACACCTTC.

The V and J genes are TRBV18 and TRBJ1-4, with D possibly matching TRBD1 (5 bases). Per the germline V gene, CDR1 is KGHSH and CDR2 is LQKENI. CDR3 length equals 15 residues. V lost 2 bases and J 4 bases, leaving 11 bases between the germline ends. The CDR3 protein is CASSPADRNNEKLFF. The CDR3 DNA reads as TGTGCCAGCTCACCAGCCGACAGAAATAATGAAAAACTGTTTTTT.

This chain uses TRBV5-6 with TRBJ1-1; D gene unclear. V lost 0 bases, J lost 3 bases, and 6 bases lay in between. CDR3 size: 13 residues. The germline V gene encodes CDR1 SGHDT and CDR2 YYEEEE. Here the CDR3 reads CASSLERYTEAFF. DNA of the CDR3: TGTGCCAGCAGCTTGGAACGGTACACTGAAGCTTTCTTT. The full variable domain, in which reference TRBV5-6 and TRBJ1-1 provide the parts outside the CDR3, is DAGVTQSPTHLIKTRGQQVTLRCSPKSGHDTVSWYQQALGQGPQFIFQYYEEEERQRGNFPDRFSGHQFPNYSSELNVNALLLGDSALYLCASSLERYTEAFFGQGTRLTVV.

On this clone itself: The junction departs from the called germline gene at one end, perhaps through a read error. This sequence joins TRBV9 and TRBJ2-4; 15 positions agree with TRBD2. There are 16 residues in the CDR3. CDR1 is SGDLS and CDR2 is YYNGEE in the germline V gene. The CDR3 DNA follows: TGTGCCAGCAGCGGGACTAGCGGGGGGGCCATAAACATTCAGTACTTC. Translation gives CASSGTSGGAINIQYF.

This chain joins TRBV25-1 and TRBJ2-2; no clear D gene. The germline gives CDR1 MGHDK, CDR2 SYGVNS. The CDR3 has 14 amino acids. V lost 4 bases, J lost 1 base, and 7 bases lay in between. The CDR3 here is CASSGHLNTGELFF. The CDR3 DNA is TGTGCCAGCAGTGGGCACCTGAACACCGGGGAGCTGTTTTTT. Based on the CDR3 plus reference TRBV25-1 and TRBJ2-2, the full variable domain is EADIYQTPRYLVIGTGKKITLECSQTMGHDKMYWYQQDPGMELHLIHYSYGVNSTEKGDLSSESTVSRIRTEHFPLTLESARPSHTSQYLCASSGHLNTGELFFGEGSRLTVL.

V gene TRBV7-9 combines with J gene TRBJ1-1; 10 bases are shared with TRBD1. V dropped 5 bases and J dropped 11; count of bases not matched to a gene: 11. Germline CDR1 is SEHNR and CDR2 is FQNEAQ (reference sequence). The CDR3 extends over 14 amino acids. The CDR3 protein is CASSPGQGTMNAFF. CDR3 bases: TGTGCCAGCAGCCCGGGACAGGGGACAATGAATGCTTTCTTT.

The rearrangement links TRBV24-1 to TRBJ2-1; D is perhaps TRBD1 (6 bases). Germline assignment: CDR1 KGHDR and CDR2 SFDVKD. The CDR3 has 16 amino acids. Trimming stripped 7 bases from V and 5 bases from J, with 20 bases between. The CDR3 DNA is TGTGCCACCAGCCTAGCCAATACAGGGTTTAACAATGAGCAGTTCTTC. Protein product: CATSLANTGFNNEQFF.

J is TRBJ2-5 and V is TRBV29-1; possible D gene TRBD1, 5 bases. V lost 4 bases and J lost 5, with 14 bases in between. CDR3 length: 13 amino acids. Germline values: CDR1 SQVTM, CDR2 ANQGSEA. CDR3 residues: CSVAATKGETQYF. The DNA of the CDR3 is TGCAGCGTTGCGGCCACAAAGGGGGAGACCCAGTACTTC.

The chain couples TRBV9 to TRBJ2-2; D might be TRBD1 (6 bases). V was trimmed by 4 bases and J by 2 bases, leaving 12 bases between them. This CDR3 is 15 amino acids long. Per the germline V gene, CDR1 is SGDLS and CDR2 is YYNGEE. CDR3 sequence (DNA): TGTGCCAGCAGCCTCTCCGGGACAAACACCGGGGAGCTGTTTTTT. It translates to CASSLSGTNTGELFF.

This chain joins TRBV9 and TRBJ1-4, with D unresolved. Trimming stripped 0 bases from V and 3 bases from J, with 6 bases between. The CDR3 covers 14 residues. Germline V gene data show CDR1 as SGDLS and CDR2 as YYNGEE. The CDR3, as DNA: TGTGCCAGCAGCGTAGACAGCTCTAATGAAAAACTGTTTTTT. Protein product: CASSVDSSNEKLFF. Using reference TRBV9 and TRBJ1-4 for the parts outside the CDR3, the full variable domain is DSGVTQTPKHLITATGQRVTLRCSPRSGDLSVYWYQQSLDQGLQFLIQYYNGEERAKGNILERFSAQQFPDLHSELNLSSLELGDSALYFCASSVDSSNEKLFFGSGTQLSVL.

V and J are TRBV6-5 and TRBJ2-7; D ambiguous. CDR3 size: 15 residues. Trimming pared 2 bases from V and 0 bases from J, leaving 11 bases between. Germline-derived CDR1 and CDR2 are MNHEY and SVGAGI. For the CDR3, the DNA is TGTGCCAGCAGTTACCCGGCGGCTGGCTCCTACGAGCAGTACTTC. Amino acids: CASSYPAAGSYEQYF.

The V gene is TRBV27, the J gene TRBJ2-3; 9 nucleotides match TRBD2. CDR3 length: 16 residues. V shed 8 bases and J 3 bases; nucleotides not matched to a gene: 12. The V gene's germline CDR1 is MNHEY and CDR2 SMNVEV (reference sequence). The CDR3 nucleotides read TGTGCCAGCCATCAGGGTCTAGCGGGATGGACAGATACGCAGTATTTT. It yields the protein CASHQGLAGWTDTQYF.

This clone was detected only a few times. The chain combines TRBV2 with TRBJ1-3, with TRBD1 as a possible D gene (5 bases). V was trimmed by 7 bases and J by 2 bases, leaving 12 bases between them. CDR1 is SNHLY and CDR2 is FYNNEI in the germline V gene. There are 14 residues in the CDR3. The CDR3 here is CASTLGQPGNTIYF. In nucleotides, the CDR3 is TGTGCCAGCACTCTGGGGCAACCTGGAAACACCATATATTTT. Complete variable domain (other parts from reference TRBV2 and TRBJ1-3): EPEVTQTPSHQVTQMGQEVILRCVPISNHLYFYWYRQILGQKVEFLVSFYNNEISEKSEIFDDQFSVERPDGSNFTLKIRSTKLEDSAMYFCASTLGQPGNTIYFGEGSWLTVV.

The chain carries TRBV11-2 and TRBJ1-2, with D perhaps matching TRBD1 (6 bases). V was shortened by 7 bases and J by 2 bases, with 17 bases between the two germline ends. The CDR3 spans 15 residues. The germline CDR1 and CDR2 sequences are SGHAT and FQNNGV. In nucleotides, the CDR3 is TGTGCCAGCAAGGGTAACAAGGACAGCAACTATGGCTACACCTTC. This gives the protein CASKGNKDSNYGYTF.